This T cell receptor (beta chain) was retrieved from a study of control samples from healthy donors and cancer patients. With V trimmed by 4 bases and J by 9 bases, 13 bases remained unmatched. This CDR3 spans 16 amino acids. The germline CDR1 and CDR2 sequences are LGHNT and FRNRAP. Assay: immunoSEQ multiplex PCR; the TCRdb copy retains only in-frame clones and omits some. The sample records some 140,000 clones, around 85% being singletons. The chain recombines TRBV12-5 with TRBJ2-1; TRBD2 matches at 9 bases. Material for sequencing was blood. The origin of this receptor is a woman in her 30s in good health. The DNA of the CDR3 is TGTGCTAGTGGTTCCCTTGCGGGAGGGCCGCGGGGTGAGCAGTTCTTC. It encodes CASGSLAGGPRGEQFF.